A single sample is the source of the 9 T cell receptor beta chains below, sequenced in a study of T cell responses to AZD1222 COVID-19 vaccine. Generated by immunoSEQ multiplex PCR, the TCRdb table keeps only in-frame clones and is missing some. The table has approximately 150,000 clones, around 94% seen once; the top ten hold around 1.3%. This specimen was peripheral blood, taken on day 0 of AZD1222 vaccination. The receptors originated from an adult in good health.

This clone has only a few counts. The chain is built from TRBV7-5 and TRBJ2-1; no check of the table's D call, TRBD1, against the DNA was made. TRBV7-5 is a known pseudogene. This CDR3 is built from 16 residues. The CDR3 DNA reads TGTGTCAGAAGCTCTGACGGGACAGGGAGTTACAATGAGCAGTTCTTC. The encoded protein is CVRSSDGTGSYNEQFF.

The chain is built from TRBV2 and TRBJ2-1; tentatively, D is TRBD2 (5 bases). Per the germline V gene, CDR1 is SNHLY and CDR2 is FYNNEI. Trimming took 5 bases from V and 0 from J, leaving 5 bases between them. The CDR3 loop spans 13 amino acids. The CDR3 spells CASSTSSYNEQFF. Written as DNA, the CDR3 is TGTGCCAGCAGTACTAGCTCCTACAATGAGCAGTTCTTC.

This clone came up once. This chain connects TRBV5-4 to TRBJ1-6; D is unclear. Trimming stripped 3 bases from V and 6 bases from J, with 13 bases between. Germline-derived CDR1 and CDR2 are SGHNT and YYREEE (reference sequence). The CDR3 covers 15 residues. CDR3 in amino acids: CASSSPGPLNSPLHF. Written as DNA, the CDR3 is TGTGCCAGCAGCTCCCCCGGACCCCTTAATTCACCCCTCCACTTT.

This chain uses TRBV6-5 with TRBJ1-4; tentative D call: TRBD1 (5 bases). The CDR3 sequence is 14 residues long. Trimming took off 8 bases at V and 4 bases at J, with 14 bases between the two ends. Germline lookup yields CDR1 MNHEY and CDR2 SVGAGI. CDR3 DNA sequence: TGTGCCAGCGGTCAGGGAACCCTTAATGAAAAACTGTTTTTT. Translation gives CASGQGTLNEKLFF.

The V call is TRBV19, the J call TRBJ1-2, with D possibly TRBD1 on 5 matching bases. The length of the CDR3 is 15 residues. Trimming shortened V by 3 bases and J by 0 bases, and 11 bases separated the two germline ends. Germline CDR1 and CDR2: LNHDA and SQIVND (reference sequence). This CDR3 is CASSIRQRSNYGYTF. Here the CDR3 DNA reads TGTGCCAGTAGTATCAGACAGCGCTCTAACTATGGCTACACCTTC.

This chain uses TRBV6-4 with TRBJ1-6; D unclear. CDR3 length: 16 amino acids. Trimming cost V 0 bases and J 5 bases, with 11 bases left between them. Germline V CDR1 and CDR2: MRHNA, SNTAGT. The CDR3 DNA sequence: TGTGCCAGCAGTGACTCTACGACCAGTGATAATTCACCCCTCCACTTT. It encodes CASSDSTTSDNSPLHF.

This chain connects TRBV4-2 to TRBJ1-2, with 8 bases matching TRBD1. Germline trimming cut 4 bases from V and 3 bases from J; bases unmatched to any gene: 10. The CDR3 is 16 residues long. Per the germline V gene, CDR1 is LGHNA and CDR2 is YNFKEQ. Written as DNA, the CDR3 is TGTGCCAGCAGCCTACTTAGATCAGGGGGCGACTATGGCTACACCTTC. It specifies CASSLLRSGGDYGYTF.

The chain carries TRBV7-2 and TRBJ2-3, with no clear D. V was trimmed by 6 bases and J by 0 bases, leaving 13 bases between them. The CDR3 is made up of 15 amino acids. CDR1 is SGHTA, CDR2 FQGNSA, per germline. For the CDR3, the DNA is TGTGCCAGCAGGCCTTCGGTGGCGAGCACAGATACGCAGTATTTT. It translates to CASRPSVASTDTQYF.

The rearrangement joins TRBV19 to TRBJ1-3; D uncertain. The CDR3 covers 17 residues. The V end lost 5 bases, the J end lost 2 bases, and 19 bases lay between the germline ends. CDR1 and CDR2 (germline): LNHDA, SQIVND (reference sequence). The DNA of the CDR3 is TGTGCCAGTAGTGTCCGGGTCAAGCCCTCGGCTGGAAACACCATATATTTT. This sequence encodes CASSVRVKPSAGNTIYF.